The entry below describes one T cell receptor (beta chain). Its antigen is currently unknown. Expressed TCRB transcripts got sequenced, as all isolated RNA was reverse transcribed. Libraries were prepared by immunoSEQ multiplex PCR; TCRdb keeps only in-frame clonotypes and omits some of them. This repertoire shows 250,000 to 300,000 clones, around 24% found once; its top ten account for about 0.012%. The record originates from a study of beta chain features in type 1 diabetes. The CDR3 spans 12 residues. V was cut by 6 bases and J by 3 bases, with 8 bases left in between. Germline CDR1 is SNHLY and CDR2 is FYNNEI. Study observations and caveats: Within each of all four CD4+ subsets, Type 1 diabetes patients had TCRB CDR3s that were moderately but significantly shorter.

This sequence originates from a woman aged 25 to 45 with type 1 diabetes. Sequenced sample: naive CD4+ T cells from blood. The chain joins TRBV2 to TRBJ1-1; D perhaps matches TRBD1 (5 bases). Written as DNA, the CDR3 is TGTGCCAGCAGAGGGGAACACACTGAAGCTTTCTTT. It translates to CASRGEHTEAFF.